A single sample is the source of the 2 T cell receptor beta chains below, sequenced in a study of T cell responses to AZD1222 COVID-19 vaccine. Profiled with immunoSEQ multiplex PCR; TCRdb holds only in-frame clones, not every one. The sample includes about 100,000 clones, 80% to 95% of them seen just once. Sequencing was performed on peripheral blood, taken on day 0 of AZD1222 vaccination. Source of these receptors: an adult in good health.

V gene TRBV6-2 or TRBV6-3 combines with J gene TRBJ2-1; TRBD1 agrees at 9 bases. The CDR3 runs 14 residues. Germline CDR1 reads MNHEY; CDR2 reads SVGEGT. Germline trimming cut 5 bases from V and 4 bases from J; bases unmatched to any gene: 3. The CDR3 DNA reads TGTGCCAGCAGTGGGACAGGGACTTACAATGAGCAGTTCTTC. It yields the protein CASSGTGTYNEQFF.

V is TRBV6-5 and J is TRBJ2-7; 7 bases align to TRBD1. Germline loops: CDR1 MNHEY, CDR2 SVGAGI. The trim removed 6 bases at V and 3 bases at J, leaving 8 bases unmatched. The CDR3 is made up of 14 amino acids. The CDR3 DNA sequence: TGTGCCAGCAGCCCCGGGACAGACCTCTACGAGCAGTACTTC. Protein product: CASSPGTDLYEQYF.